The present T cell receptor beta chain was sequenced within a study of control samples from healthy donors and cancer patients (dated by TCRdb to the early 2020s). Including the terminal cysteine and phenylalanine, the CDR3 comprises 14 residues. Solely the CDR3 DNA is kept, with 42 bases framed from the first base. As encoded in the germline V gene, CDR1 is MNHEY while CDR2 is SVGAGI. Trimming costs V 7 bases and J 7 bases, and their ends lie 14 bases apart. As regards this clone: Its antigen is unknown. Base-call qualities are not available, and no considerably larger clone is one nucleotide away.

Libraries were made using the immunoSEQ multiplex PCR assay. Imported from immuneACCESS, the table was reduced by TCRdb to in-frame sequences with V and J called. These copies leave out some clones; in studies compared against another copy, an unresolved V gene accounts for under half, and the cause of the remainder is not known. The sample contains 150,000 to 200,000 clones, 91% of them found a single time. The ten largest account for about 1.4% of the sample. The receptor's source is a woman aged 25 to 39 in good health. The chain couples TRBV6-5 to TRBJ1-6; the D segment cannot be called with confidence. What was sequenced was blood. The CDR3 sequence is CASKRRTENSPLHF. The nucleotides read TGTGCCAGCAAACGCCGGACTGAGAATTCACCCCTCCACTTT.